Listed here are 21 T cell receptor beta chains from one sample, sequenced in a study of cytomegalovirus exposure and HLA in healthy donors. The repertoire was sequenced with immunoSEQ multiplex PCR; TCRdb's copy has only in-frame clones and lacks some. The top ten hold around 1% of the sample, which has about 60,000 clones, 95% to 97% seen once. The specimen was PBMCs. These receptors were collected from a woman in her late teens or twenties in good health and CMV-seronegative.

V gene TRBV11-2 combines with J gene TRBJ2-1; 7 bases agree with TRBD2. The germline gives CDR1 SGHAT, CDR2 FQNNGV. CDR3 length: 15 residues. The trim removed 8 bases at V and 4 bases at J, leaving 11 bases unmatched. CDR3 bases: TGTGCCAGCCGTCAAGGCGGGGGAGTTTACAATGAGCAGTTCTTC. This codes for CASRQGGGVYNEQFF.

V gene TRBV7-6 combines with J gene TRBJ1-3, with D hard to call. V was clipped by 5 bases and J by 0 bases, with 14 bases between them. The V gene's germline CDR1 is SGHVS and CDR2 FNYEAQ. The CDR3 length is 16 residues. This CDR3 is CASSPRSQSSGNTIYF. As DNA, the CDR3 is TGTGCCAGCAGCCCGCGTAGCCAGAGCTCTGGAAACACCATATATTTT.

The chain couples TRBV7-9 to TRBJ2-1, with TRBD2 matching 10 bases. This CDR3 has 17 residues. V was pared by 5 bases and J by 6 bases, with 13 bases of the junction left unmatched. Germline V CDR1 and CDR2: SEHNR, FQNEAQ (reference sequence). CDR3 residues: CASSGTSGLAGVNEQFF. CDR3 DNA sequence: TGTGCCAGCAGCGGAACAAGTGGGCTAGCGGGGGTCAATGAGCAGTTCTTC.

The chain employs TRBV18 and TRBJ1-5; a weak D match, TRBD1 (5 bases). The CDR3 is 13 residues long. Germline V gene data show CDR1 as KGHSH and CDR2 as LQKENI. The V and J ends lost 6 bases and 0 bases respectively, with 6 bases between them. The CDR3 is CASSGGSNQPQHF. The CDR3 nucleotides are TGTGCCAGCTCCGGGGGTAGCAATCAGCCCCAGCATTTT.

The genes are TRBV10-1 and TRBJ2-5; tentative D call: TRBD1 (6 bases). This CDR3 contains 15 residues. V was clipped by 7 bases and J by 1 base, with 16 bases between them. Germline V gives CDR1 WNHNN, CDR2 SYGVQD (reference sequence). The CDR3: CASILQGPGQETQYF. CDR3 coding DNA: TGCGCCAGCATCCTCCAGGGGCCCGGCCAAGAGACCCAGTACTTC.

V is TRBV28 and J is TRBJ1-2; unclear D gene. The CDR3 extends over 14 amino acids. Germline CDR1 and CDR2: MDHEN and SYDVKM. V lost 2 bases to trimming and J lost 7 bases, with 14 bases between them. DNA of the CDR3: TGTGCCAGCAGTTTACTTGCAGGACTCGTTGGCTACACCTTC. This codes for CASSLLAGLVGYTF.

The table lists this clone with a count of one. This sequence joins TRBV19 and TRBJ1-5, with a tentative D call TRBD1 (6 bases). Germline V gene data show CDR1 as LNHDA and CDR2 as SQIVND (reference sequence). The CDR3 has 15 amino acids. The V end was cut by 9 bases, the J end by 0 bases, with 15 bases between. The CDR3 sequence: CASSPYRVSNQPQHF. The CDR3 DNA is TGTGCCAGCAGCCCTTACAGGGTTAGCAATCAGCCCCAGCATTTT.

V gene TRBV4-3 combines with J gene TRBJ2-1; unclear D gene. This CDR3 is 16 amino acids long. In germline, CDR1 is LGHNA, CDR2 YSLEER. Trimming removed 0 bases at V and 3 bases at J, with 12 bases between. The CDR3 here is CASSQEGLGDYNEQFF. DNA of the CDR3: TGCGCCAGCAGCCAAGAAGGCCTAGGAGACTACAATGAGCAGTTCTTC.

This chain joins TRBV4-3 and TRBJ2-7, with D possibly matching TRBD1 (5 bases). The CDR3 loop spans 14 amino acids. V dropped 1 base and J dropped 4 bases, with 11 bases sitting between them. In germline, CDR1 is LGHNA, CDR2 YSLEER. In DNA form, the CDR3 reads TGCGCCAGCAGCCAAGGTTGGCAGGGTTACGAGCAGTACTTC. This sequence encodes CASSQGWQGYEQYF.

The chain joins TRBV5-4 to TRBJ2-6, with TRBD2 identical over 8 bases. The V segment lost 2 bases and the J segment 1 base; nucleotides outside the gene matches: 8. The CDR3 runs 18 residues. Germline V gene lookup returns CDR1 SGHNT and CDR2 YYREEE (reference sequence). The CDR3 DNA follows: TGTGCCAGCAGCTTCGGTTCCGGGGGGGGGTCTGGGGCCAACGTCCTGACTTTC. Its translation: CASSFGSGGGSGANVLTF. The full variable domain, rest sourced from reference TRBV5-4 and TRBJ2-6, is ETGVTQSPTHLIKTRGQQVTLRCSSQSGHNTVSWYQQALGQGPQFIFQYYREEENGRGNFPPRFSGLQFPNYSSELNVNALELDDSALYLCASSFGSGGGSGANVLTFGAGSRLTVL.

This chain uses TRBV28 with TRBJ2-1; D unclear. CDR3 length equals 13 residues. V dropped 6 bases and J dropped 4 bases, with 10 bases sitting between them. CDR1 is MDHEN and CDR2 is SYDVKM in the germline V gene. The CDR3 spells CASSLLPYNEQFF. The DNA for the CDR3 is TGTGCCAGCAGCCTCCTCCCTTACAATGAGCAGTTCTTC.

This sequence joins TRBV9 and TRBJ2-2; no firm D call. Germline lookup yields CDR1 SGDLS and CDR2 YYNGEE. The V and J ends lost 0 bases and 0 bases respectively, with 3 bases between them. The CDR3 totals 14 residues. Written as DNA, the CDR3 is TGTGCCAGCAGCGTAGTCTCGAACACCGGGGAGCTGTTTTTT. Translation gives CASSVVSNTGELFF.

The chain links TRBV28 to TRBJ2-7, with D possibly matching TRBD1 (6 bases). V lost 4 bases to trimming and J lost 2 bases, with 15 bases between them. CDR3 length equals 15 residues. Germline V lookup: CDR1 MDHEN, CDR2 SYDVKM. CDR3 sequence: CASSWGTGTPYEQYF. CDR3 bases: TGTGCCAGCAGTTGGGGTACCGGGACACCCTACGAGCAGTACTTC.

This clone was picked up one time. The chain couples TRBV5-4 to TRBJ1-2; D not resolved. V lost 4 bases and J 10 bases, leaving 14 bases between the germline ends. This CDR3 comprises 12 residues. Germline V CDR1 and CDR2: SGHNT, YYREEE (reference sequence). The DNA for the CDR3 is TGTGCCAGCAGCCAAGATGGAGCCTCCTACACCTTC. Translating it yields CASSQDGASYTF.

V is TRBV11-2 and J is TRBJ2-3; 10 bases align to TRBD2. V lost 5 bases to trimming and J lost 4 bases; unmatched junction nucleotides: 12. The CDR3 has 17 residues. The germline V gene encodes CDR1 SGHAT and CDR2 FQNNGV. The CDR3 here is CASSPRTSGSWADTQYF. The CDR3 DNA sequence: TGTGCCAGCAGCCCCCGGACTAGCGGCTCCTGGGCAGATACGCAGTATTTT.

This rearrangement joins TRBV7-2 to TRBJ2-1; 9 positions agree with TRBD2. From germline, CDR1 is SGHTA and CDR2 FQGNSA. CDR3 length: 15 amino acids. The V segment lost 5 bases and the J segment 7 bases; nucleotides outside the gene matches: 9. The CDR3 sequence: CASSPPGLAGNEQFF. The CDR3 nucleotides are TGTGCCAGCAGCCCACCGGGGCTAGCGGGAAATGAGCAGTTCTTC.

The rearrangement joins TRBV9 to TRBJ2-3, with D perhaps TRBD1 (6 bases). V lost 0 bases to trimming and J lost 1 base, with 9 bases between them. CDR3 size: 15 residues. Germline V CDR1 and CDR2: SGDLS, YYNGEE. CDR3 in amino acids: CASSVEPGGTDTQYF. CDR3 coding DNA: TGTGCCAGCAGCGTAGAGCCAGGGGGCACAGATACGCAGTATTTT.

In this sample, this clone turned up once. The CDR3 protein is CASSLGLAGGGYEQYF. In DNA form, the CDR3 reads TGTGCCAGCAGCTTAGGCCTAGCGGGAGGAGGCTACGAGCAGTACTTC. The V gene is TRBV7-9, the J gene TRBJ2-7; TRBD2 aligns across 11 bases. The trim removed 1 base at V and 3 bases at J, leaving 5 bases unmatched. The CDR3 contains 16 residues. CDR1 is SEHNR, CDR2 FQNEAQ, per germline (reference sequence). The whole variable domain, remainder taken from reference TRBV7-9 and TRBJ2-7, is DTGVSQNPRHKITKRGQNVTFRCDPISEHNRLYWYRQTLGQGPEFLTYFQNEAQLEKSRLLSDRFSAERPKGSFSTLEIQRTEQGDSAMYLCASSLGLAGGGYEQYFGPGTRLTVT.

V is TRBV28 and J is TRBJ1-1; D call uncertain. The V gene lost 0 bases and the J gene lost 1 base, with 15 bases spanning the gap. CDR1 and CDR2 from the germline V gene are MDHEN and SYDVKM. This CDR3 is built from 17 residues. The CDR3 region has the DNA TGTGCCAGCAGTTTATGGAATCTCCAGGCCCCGAACACTGAAGCTTTCTTT. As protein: CASSLWNLQAPNTEAFF.

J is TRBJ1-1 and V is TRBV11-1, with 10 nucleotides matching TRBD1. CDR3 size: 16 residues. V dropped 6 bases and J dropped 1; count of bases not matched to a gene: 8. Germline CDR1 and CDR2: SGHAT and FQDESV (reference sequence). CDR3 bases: TGTGCCAGCAGTTGGGACAGGGGCGCCCCGAACACTGAAGCTTTCTTT. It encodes CASSWDRGAPNTEAFF.

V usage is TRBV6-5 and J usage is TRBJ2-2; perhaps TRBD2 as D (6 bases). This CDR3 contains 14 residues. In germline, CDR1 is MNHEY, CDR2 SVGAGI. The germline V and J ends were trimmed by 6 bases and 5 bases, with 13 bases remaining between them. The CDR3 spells CASRAPAGTGELFF. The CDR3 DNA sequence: TGTGCCAGCAGGGCCCCGGCGGGAACCGGGGAGCTGTTTTTT.